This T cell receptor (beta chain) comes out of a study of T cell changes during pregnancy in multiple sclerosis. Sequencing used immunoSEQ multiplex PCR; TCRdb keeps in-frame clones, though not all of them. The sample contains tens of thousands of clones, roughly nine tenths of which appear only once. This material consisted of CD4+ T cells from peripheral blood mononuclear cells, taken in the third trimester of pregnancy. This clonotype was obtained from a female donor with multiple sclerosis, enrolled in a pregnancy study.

The CDR3 sequence: CASSYSVGLNTGELFF. The CDR3 nucleotides read TGTGCCAGCAGTTACTCTGTGGGGCTAAACACCGGGGAGCTGTTTTTT. The chain couples TRBV6-6 to TRBJ2-2; D perhaps matches TRBD1 (5 bases). The CDR3 is 16 amino acids. Per germline, CDR1 MNHNY and CDR2 SVGAGI (reference sequence). Trimming pared 0 bases from V and 2 bases from J, leaving 10 bases between.